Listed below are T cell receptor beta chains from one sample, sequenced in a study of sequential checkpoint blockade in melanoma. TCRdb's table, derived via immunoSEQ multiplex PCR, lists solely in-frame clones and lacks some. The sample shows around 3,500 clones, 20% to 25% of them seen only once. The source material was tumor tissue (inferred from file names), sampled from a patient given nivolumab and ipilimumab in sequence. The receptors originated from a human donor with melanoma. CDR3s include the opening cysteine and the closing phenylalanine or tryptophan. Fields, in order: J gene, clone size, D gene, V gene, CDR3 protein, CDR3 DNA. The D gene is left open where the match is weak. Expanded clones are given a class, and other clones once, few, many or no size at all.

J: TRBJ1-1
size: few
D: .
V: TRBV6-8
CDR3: CASREIEEGSEAFF
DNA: TGTGCCAGCAGGGAAATTGAGGAAGGGTCTGAAGCTTTCTTT

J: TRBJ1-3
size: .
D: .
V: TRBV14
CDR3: CASSPLGPPSGNTIYF
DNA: TGTGCCAGCAGCCCCCTGGGACCACCCTCTGGAAACACCATATATTTT

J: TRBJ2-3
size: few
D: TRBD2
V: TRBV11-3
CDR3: CASRTVRAGVNSDTQYF
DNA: TGTGCCAGCAGAACCGTCAGGGCGGGGGTGAACTCAGATACGCAGTATTTT

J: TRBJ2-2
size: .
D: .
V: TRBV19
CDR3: CASSIGYSTGELFF
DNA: TGTGCCAGTAGTATAGGTTACAGCACCGGGGAGCTGTTTTTT

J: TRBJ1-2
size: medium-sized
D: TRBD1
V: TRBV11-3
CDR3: CASSLGGRGLEGYTF
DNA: TGTGCCAGCAGCTTGGGGGGCAGGGGGCTTGAAGGCTACACCTTC

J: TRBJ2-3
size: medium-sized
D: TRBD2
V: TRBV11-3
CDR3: CASSPGTSGRTDTQYF
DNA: TGTGCCAGCAGCCCTGGGACTAGCGGACGCACAGATACGCAGTATTTT

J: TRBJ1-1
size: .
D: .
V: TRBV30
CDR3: CAWINPGPQAFF
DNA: TGTGCCTGGATTAACCCGGGGCCTCAAGCTTTCTTT

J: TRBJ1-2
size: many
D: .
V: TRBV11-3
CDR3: CASSLEGQYYGYTF
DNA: TGTGCCAGCAGCTTGGAAGGGCAGTACTATGGCTACACCTTC

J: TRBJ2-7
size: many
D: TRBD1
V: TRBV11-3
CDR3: CASSSARTGSYEQYF
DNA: TGTGCCAGCAGCTCCGCGCGGACAGGGAGTTACGAGCAGTACTTC

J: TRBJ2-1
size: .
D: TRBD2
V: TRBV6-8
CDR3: CASSYPSGGVDEQFF
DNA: TGTGCCAGCAGTTACCCTAGCGGGGGGGTAGATGAGCAGTTCTTC

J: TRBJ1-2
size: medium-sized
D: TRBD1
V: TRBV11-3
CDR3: CASSLEDRADITGGYTF
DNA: TGTGCCAGCAGCCTAGAGGACAGGGCGGATATCACTGGTGGCTACACCTTC

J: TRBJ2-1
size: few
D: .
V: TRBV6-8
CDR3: CASSYPPGRGGSYNEQFF
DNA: TGTGCCAGCAGTTACCCACCCGGTCGGGGTGGGTCCTACAATGAGCAGTTCTTC

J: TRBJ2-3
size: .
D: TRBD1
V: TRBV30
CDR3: CAWSVARGQTDTQYF
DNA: TGTGCCTGGAGTGTAGCCAGGGGGCAGACAGATACGCAGTATTTT

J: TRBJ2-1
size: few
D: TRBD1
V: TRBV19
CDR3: CASGGQGYSNEQFF
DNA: TGTGCCAGTGGAGGACAGGGGTATTCCAATGAGCAGTTCTTC

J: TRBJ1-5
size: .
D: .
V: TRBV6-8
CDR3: CATLGSVQGNQPQHF
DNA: TGTGCCACCCTCGGATCGGTACAAGGGAATCAGCCCCAGCATTTT

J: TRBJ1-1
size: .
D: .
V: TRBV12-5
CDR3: CASGLANLRYVYTEAFF
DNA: TGTGCTAGTGGTTTGGCTAACCTTAGGTACGTTTATACTGAAGCTTTCTTT

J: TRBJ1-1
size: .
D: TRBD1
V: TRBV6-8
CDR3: CASNEPRRGVNTEAFF
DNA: TGTGCCAGCAACGAACCCCGCAGGGGGGTGAACACTGAAGCTTTCTTT

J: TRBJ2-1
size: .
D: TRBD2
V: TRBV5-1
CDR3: CASSLTSGGYNEQFF
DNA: TGCGCCAGCAGCTTGACTAGCGGGGGTTACAATGAGCAGTTCTTC

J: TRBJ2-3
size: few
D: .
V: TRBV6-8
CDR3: CASSYRGTDTQYF
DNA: TGTGCCAGCAGTTACCGGGGAACAGATACGCAGTATTTT

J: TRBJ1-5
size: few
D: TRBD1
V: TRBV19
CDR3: CASSPVKGAGGNQPQHF
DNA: TGTGCCAGTAGTCCGGTTAAGGGGGCAGGGGGAAATCAGCCCCAGCATTTT

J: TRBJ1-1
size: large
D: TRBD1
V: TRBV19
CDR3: CASSIGTATEAFF
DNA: TGTGCCAGTAGTATTGGGACAGCCACTGAAGCTTTCTTT

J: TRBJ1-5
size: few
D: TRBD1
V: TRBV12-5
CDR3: CASTPGQGVRAQPQHF
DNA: TGTGCCAGCACCCCGGGACAGGGGGTTCGGGCTCAGCCCCAGCATTTT

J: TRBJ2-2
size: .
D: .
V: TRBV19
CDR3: CASSNPNRVSGELFF
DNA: TGTGCCAGTAGTAACCCCAACAGGGTCTCCGGGGAGCTGTTTTTT

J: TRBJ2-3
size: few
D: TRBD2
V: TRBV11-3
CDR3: CASRAWGGSTDTQYF
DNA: TGTGCCAGCAGGGCTTGGGGGGGAAGCACAGATACGCAGTATTTT

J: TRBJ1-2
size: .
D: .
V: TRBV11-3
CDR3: CASSRKGGVFYGYTF
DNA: TGTGCCAGCAGCCGTAAGGGAGGGGTTTTCTATGGCTACACCTTC

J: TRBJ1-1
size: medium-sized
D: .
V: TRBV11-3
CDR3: CASSPDLSSVNTEAFF
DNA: TGTGCCAGCAGCCCCGATTTAAGCAGCGTAAACACTGAAGCTTTCTTT

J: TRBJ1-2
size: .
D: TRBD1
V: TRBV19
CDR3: CASTDGTALNYGYTF
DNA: TGTGCCAGTACTGATGGGACAGCGCTAAACTATGGCTACACCTTC

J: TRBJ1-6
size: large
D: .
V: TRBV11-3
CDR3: CASSLPGGRGSPLHF
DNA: TGTGCCAGCAGCCTACCGGGGGGGAGAGGCTCACCCCTCCACTTT

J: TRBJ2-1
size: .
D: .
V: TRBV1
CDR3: CASSQDRYRGFNEQFF
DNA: TGCGCCAGCAGCCAAGATAGGTATAGGGGATTCAATGAGCAGTTCTTC

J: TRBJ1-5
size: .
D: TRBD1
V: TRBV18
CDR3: CASSPDRAGSNQPQHF
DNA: TGTGCCAGCTCACCAGACAGGGCTGGGAGCAATCAGCCCCAGCATTTT

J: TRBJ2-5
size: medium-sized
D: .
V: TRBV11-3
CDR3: CASSLERSASSLEYF
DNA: TGTGCCAGCAGCTTAGAGCGGAGTGCTTCCTCCTTAGAGTACTTC

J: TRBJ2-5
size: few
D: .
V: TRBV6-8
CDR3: CAISGEGSETQYF
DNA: TGTGCCATCAGTGGCGAGGGATCGGAGACCCAGTACTTC

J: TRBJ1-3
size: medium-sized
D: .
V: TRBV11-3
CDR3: CASSLVGIGSGNTIYF
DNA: TGTGCCAGCAGCTTAGTCGGTATCGGAAGTGGAAACACCATATATTTT

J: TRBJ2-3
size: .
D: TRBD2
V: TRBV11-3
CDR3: CASSLVDSGGANTQYF
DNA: TGTGCCAGCAGCTTAGTTGACAGCGGGGGGGCCAATACGCAGTATTTT

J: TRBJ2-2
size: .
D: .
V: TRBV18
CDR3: CASSPNPRGNTGELFF
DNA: TGTGCCAGCTCTCCTAACCCCAGGGGAAACACCGGGGAGCTGTTTTTT

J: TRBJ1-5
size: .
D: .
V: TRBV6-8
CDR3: CASSTMGGNQPQHF
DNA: TGTGCCAGCAGCACAATGGGTGGCAATCAGCCCCAGCATTTT

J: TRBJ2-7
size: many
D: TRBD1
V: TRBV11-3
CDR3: CASTLLGQGAQEQYF
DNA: TGTGCCAGCACCTTGCTTGGACAGGGGGCCCAAGAGCAGTACTTC

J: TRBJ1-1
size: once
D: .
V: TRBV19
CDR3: CASTPHSRTNTEAFF
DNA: TGTGCCAGTACCCCGCATTCACGTACGAACACTGAAGCTTTCTTT

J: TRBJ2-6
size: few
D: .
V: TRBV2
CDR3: CASSERDSGANVLTF
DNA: TGTGCCAGCAGTGAAAGGGACTCTGGGGCCAACGTCCTGACTTTC

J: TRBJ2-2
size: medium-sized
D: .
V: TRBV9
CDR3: CASSVVGYTGELFF
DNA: TGTGCCAGCAGCGTAGTTGGTTACACCGGGGAGCTGTTTTTT

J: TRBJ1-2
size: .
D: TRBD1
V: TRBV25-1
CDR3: CASSTNRGLSGYTF
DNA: TGTGCCAGCAGTACGAACAGGGGGCTCTCAGGCTACACCTTC

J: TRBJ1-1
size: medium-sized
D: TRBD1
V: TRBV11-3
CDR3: CASTLGQGAWVNTEAFF
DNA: TGTGCCAGCACCCTTGGACAGGGGGCTTGGGTGAACACTGAAGCTTTCTTT

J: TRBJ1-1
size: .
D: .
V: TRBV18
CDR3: CASSPPSKNTEAFF
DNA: TGTGCCAGCTCACCACCCTCCAAGAACACTGAAGCTTTCTTT

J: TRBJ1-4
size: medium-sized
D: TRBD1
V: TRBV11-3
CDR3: CASSLGGGTANEKLFF
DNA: TGTGCCAGCAGCTTGGGTGGAGGGACAGCTAATGAAAAACTGTTTTTT

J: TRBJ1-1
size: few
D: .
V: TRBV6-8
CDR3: CASTRLEQLNTEAFF
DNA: TGTGCCAGCACCCGATTGGAGCAACTTAACACTGAAGCTTTCTTT

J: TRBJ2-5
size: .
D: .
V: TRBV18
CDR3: CASSPRPWQSSNQETQYF
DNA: TGTGCCAGCTCACCACGACCATGGCAGAGTTCCAACCAAGAGACCCAGTACTTC